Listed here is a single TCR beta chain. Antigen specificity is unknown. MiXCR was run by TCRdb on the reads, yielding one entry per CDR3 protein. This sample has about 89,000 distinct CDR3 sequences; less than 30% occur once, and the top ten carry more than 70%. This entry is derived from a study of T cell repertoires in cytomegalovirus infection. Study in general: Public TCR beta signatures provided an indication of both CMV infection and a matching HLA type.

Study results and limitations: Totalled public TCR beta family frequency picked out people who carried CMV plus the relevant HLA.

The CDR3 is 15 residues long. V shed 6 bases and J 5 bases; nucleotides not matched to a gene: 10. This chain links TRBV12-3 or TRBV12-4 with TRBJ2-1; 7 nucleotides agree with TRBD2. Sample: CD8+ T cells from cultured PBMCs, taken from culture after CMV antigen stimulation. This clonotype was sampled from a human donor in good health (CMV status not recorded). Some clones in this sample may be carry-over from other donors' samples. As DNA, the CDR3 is TGTGCCAGCAGCCCCCAAGGCGGGGGTAACAATGAGCAGTTCTTC. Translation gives CASSPQGGGNNEQFF.